One sample yielded the 21 T cell receptor beta chains listed below, sequenced in a study of blood T cell repertoires in COVID-19. Generated by immunoSEQ multiplex PCR, the TCRdb table keeps only in-frame clones and is missing some. This table holds around 80,000 clones, around 82% found once. Material for sequencing was peripheral blood. These receptors were collected from a man aged 55 to 69 with acute or convalescent COVID-19.

This clone was seen a few times. The chain uses TRBV5-1 and TRBJ1-2; maybe TRBD1 (5 bases). Trimming took off 4 bases at V and 3 bases at J, with 10 bases between the two ends. The CDR3 runs 13 residues. Germline V gene sequence: CDR1 SGHRS, CDR2 YFSETQ. CDR3 region: CASSRDSDYGYTF. CDR3 coding DNA: TGCGCCAGCAGCCGCGACAGCGACTATGGCTACACCTTC.

The chain uses TRBV2 and TRBJ1-3; the D is unclear. CDR3 length: 12 amino acids. The V gene lost 0 bases and the J gene lost 9 bases, with 6 bases spanning the gap. Germline CDR1 is SNHLY and CDR2 is FYNNEI. The CDR3 DNA reads TGTGCCAGCAGTGAAGCGGCATCCACCATATATTTT. Its translation is CASSEAASTIYF.

The V call is TRBV28, the J call TRBJ1-1; D possibly corresponds to TRBD1 (5 bases). In germline, CDR1 is MDHEN, CDR2 SYDVKM. CDR3 length: 15 amino acids. Trimming left V 4 bases short and J 8 bases short, with 20 bases between. This CDR3 is CASSSGTSRASEAFF. The CDR3 DNA sequence: TGTGCCAGCAGTTCAGGCACTAGCAGGGCTTCCGAAGCTTTCTTT.

For the CDR3, the DNA is TGTGCCAGCAGTCGAGAATACAGGAGGGGTCCGAACACCGGGGAGCTGTTTTTT. It encodes CASSREYRRGPNTGELFF. The chain uses TRBV7-2 and TRBJ2-2, with TRBD2 as a possible D gene (6 bases). The CDR3 has 18 residues. The ends were cut back, 6 bases at V and 0 bases at J, with 20 bases in the middle. Per germline, CDR1 SGHTA and CDR2 FQGNSA.

Only a few counts were recorded for this clone. The chain couples TRBV7-2 to TRBJ1-2, with a weak D call TRBD1 (6 bases). Germline lookup yields CDR1 SGHTA and CDR2 FQGNSA. Trimming removed 5 bases at V and 8 bases at J, with 18 bases between. The CDR3 has 14 amino acids. CDR3 sequence reads: CASSPRGGARGYTF. The CDR3 DNA is TGTGCCAGCAGCCCGAGGGGGGGGGCTCGGGGCTACACCTTC.

This rearrangement joins TRBV5-5 to TRBJ2-5; TRBD2 matches at 8 bases. The germline gives CDR1 SGHKS, CDR2 YYEKEE (reference sequence). CDR3 size: 14 residues. The V gene end was trimmed by 1 base and the J gene end by 5 bases; junction bases not matched to a gene: 4. CDR3 nucleotide sequence: TGTGCCAGCAGCTTGTACGGGAGGGACGAGACCCAGTACTTC. Residues: CASSLYGRDETQYF.

The chain recombines TRBV5-4 with TRBJ2-3, with TRBD2 identical over 8 bases. Trimming took 2 bases from V and 0 from J; bases not matched to a gene: 8. The CDR3 totals 17 residues. Germline values: CDR1 SGHNT, CDR2 YYREEE (reference sequence). CDR3 amino acids: CASSFRLAGGSTDTQYF. The CDR3 DNA sequence: TGTGCCAGCAGCTTTCGGCTAGCGGGTGGTAGCACAGATACGCAGTATTTT.

The rearrangement joins TRBV7-3 to TRBJ2-2, with 8 bases matching TRBD2. The CDR3 has 16 amino acids. In germline, CDR1 is SGHTA, CDR2 FQGTGA. V trimming: 5 bases; J trimming: 0 bases; junction bases outside the gene matches: 5. The CDR3 DNA is TGTGCCAGCAGCCCCCGGGGGGGGGCGAACACCGGGGAGCTGTTTTTT. Amino acid sequence: CASSPRGGANTGELFF.

The chain recombines TRBV5-1 with TRBJ1-1, with D perhaps TRBD1 (6 bases). V lost 5 bases and J 1 base, leaving 12 bases between the germline ends. CDR1 is SGHRS and CDR2 is YFSETQ in the germline V gene. The CDR3 spans 14 residues. The DNA for the CDR3 is TGCGCCAGCAGACCTCCCAGGGGGAACACTGAAGCTTTCTTT. Translated: CASRPPRGNTEAFF.

The rearrangement joins TRBV28 to TRBJ2-3, with TRBD2 identical over 10 bases. The J segment lost 0 bases and the V segment lost 4 bases, leaving 10 bases of the junction unmatched. CDR1 is MDHEN and CDR2 is SYDVKM in the germline V gene. The length of the CDR3 is 18 residues. CDR3 nucleotides: TGTGCCAGCAGTTGGACTAGCGGAGATCGCTCTAGCACAGATACGCAGTATTTT. Its translation is CASSWTSGDRSSTDTQYF.

The gene calls are TRBV30 and TRBJ2-2, with 7 bases aligning to TRBD1. Germline CDR1 GTSNPN, CDR2 SVGIG (reference sequence). V lost 8 bases to trimming and J lost 4 bases; unmatched junction nucleotides: 7. This CDR3 is 13 amino acids long. The CDR3 sequence is CARSGTATGELFF. The CDR3 DNA sequence: TGTGCCCGCTCCGGGACAGCCACCGGGGAGCTGTTTTTT.

The table lists this clone with a count of one. The chain uses TRBV2 and TRBJ2-3; 9 bases align to TRBD1. The germline V gene has CDR1 SNHLY and CDR2 FYNNEI. The junction had 8 bases not matched to a gene; V was cut back by 6 bases and J by 4 bases. This CDR3 has 15 residues. The DNA for the CDR3 is TGTGCCAGCAGAAATCGGGACAGGGTCCCAGATACGCAGTATTTT. This sequence encodes CASRNRDRVPDTQYF.

J is TRBJ2-3 and V is TRBV7-2; a possible D gene is TRBD2 (7 bases). Looked up from germline, CDR1 is SGHTA and CDR2 is FQGNSA. CDR3 length: 15 residues. Trimming took off 7 bases at V and 6 bases at J, with 20 bases between the two ends. The DNA for the CDR3 is TGTGCCAGCAAATTTGGGGGGGCCTTAGTGGATACGCAGTATTTT. Protein product: CASKFGGALVDTQYF.

About this clone itself: At one end the junction does not follow the germline gene, possibly because of a read error. This chain connects TRBV7-7 to TRBJ2-2; weak D call: TRBD2 (6 bases). The CDR3 consists of 14 residues. CDR1 is SSHAT, CDR2 FNYEAQ, per germline (reference sequence). This CDR3 is CASSPRLGTGELFF. The CDR3 DNA is TGTGCTAGCAGCCCTAGACTAGGTACCGGGGAGCTGTTTTTT. The entire variable domain, with the rest obtained from reference TRBV7-7 and TRBJ2-2, is as follows: GAGVSQSPRYKVTKRGQDVTLRCDPISSHATLYWYQQALGQGPEFLTYFNYEAQPDKSGLPSDRFSAERPEGSISTLTIQRTEQRDSAMYRCASSPRLGTGELFFGEGSRLTVL.

This clone was seen only once. J is TRBJ1-5 and V is TRBV6-5; 9 positions match TRBD1. J gave up 4 bases and V 7 bases, and 5 bases lay outside the gene matches. CDR1 and CDR2 (germline): MNHEY, SVGAGI. This CDR3 is 14 amino acids long. Here the CDR3 DNA reads TGTGCCAGCATGAGGGGACAGGGAAATCAGCCCCAGCATTTT. Encoded protein: CASMRGQGNQPQHF.

This chain uses TRBV19 with TRBJ2-1; 9 nucleotides line up with TRBD2. Germline-derived CDR1 and CDR2 are LNHDA and SQIVND (reference sequence). With V trimmed by 6 bases and J by 8 bases, 14 bases remained unmatched. The CDR3 contains 16 residues. DNA of the CDR3: TGTGCCAGTAGGGCCATCGGGCTAGCGGGAAGGGATGAGCAGTTCTTC. Translating it yields CASRAIGLAGRDEQFF.

V gene TRBV4-3 combines with J gene TRBJ2-2, with TRBD1 matching over 12 bases. This CDR3 comprises 16 residues. The V gene's germline CDR1 is LGHNA and CDR2 YSLEER. Germline trimming cut 2 bases from V and 9 bases from J; bases unmatched to any gene: 7. DNA of the CDR3: TGCGCCAGCAGCCAATTTCTGGGACAGGGGGCGCGGGAGCTGTTTTTT. Amino acid sequence: CASSQFLGQGARELFF.

The chain recombines TRBV28 with TRBJ2-1; 7 bases fit TRBD2. Germline values: CDR1 MDHEN, CDR2 SYDVKM. The CDR3 spans 13 residues. V lost 8 bases, J lost 6 bases, and 7 bases stayed unmatched. The DNA of the CDR3 is TGTGCCAGCTCCTGGGGGGGGATCAATGAGCAGTTCTTC. Encoded protein: CASSWGGINEQFF.

This clone has more than one count but fewer than ten. The chain is built from TRBV11-2 and TRBJ2-1, with D tentatively TRBD2 (7 bases). CDR3 length: 18 residues. Trimming cost V 2 bases and J 5 bases, with 22 bases left between them. CDR1 and CDR2 from the germline V gene are SGHAT and FQNNGV. The CDR3 spells CASSLNLAVGAFDNEQFF. Here the CDR3 DNA reads TGTGCCAGCAGCTTAAACCTAGCGGTGGGGGCCTTCGACAATGAGCAGTTCTTC.

This clone was observed a handful of times. The V gene is TRBV14, the J gene TRBJ1-3, with TRBD1 matching over 9 bases. J gave up 0 bases and V 1 base, and 7 bases lay outside the gene matches. CDR1 is SGHDN, CDR2 FVKESK, per germline. This CDR3 has 18 residues. The CDR3: CASSQVGQGSPSGNTIYF. CDR3 DNA sequence: TGTGCCAGCAGCCAAGTGGGACAGGGTTCACCCTCTGGAAACACCATATATTTT.

The rearrangement joins TRBV7-9 to TRBJ1-5, with D perhaps matching TRBD1 (5 bases). V lost 5 bases to trimming and J lost 2 bases, with 10 bases between them. Germline CDR1 reads SEHNR; CDR2 reads FQNEAQ (reference sequence). This CDR3 region has 14 residues. CDR3: CASSPSGGNQPQHF. The CDR3 DNA is TGTGCCAGCAGCCCCTCGGGGGGCAATCAGCCCCAGCATTTT. Combining the CDR3 with reference TRBV7-9 and TRBJ1-5 gives the whole variable domain DTGVSQNPRHKITKRGQNVTFRCDPISEHNRLYWYRQTLGQGPEFLTYFQNEAQLEKSRLLSDRFSAERPKGSFSTLEIQRTEQGDSAMYLCASSPSGGNQPQHFGDGTRLSIL.